The T cell receptor (beta chain) under discussion was sequenced for a study of early T cells in non-severe SARS-CoV-2 infection. For the study at large: Chains were not paired, and sequencing was done on bulk RNA from unsorted whole blood.

The TCR library protocol attached unique molecular identifiers to the individual cDNA molecules. TCRdb re-derived calls from the 5' RACE reads in MiXCR, one entry per CDR3 protein. The sample has roughly 120,000 distinct CDR3 sequences; about 16% are singletons. Study-wide results and limits: Matching with VDJdb favored anti-spike CD8 responses (missing private and CD4 specificities).

The V end lost 6 bases, the J end lost 7 bases, and 13 bases lay between the germline ends. This CDR3 is built from 12 residues. CDR1 is SQVTM, CDR2 ANQGSEA, per germline. Ten or more counts support this clonotype. Its antigen is currently unknown. The chain recombines TRBV29-1 with TRBJ2-1; D gene uncertain. Sequenced: whole blood. The sequence derives from an adult who was a healthcare worker with PCR-confirmed SARS-CoV-2 infection or an uninfected control (not recorded which). The CDR3 loop is CSVGRDWNEQFF. The CDR3 nucleotides are TGCAGCGTCGGACGAGATTGGAATGAGCAGTTCTTC.